The rows below give T cell receptor beta chains drawn from one sample of a study of blood T cell repertoires in COVID-19. Only in-frame clones appear in the TCRdb table, and some are missing; sequencing was by immunoSEQ multiplex PCR. The sample includes under 55,000 clones, about 90% of them seen just once. The sequenced sample consisted of peripheral blood. Every receptor here comes from a woman of 80 years or more with COVID-19, enrolled during active disease. CDR3s include the opening cysteine and the closing phenylalanine or tryptophan. A D gene is named only where the DNA matches it firmly. Clone size is shown for a subset of rows, as once, few, many or a class of expanded clone.

clone_size j_call d_call v_call cdr3_aa cdr3_nt
- TRBJ1-2 TRBD1 TRBV3-1/TRBV3-2 CASSQVGQGSGYTF TGTGCCAGCAGCCAAGTGGGACAGGGATCCGGCTACACCTTC
- TRBJ2-5 - TRBV5-1 CASSLGGGQETQYF TGCGCCAGCAGCTTGGGAGGGGGCCAAGAGACCCAGTACTTC
- TRBJ1-6 TRBD1 TRBV30 CAWSVQGRNSPLHF TGTGCCTGGAGTGTACAGGGGAGGAATTCACCCCTCCACTTT
- TRBJ1-2 - TRBV19 CASIAHPGTRRSNYGYTF TGTGCCAGTATCGCACATCCCGGGACAAGACGTTCTAACTATGGCTACACCTTC
- TRBJ1-1 - TRBV2 CASSDLRGSAFF TGTGCCAGCAGTGATTTAAGAGGTTCAGCTTTCTTT
- TRBJ2-1 TRBD1 TRBV7-2 CASSYRDRLLSEQFF TGTGCCAGCAGCTACCGGGACAGACTCCTCAGTGAGCAGTTCTTC
- TRBJ1-1 - TRBV5-1 CASSLSRNTEAFF TGCGCCAGCAGCTTGTCCCGGAACACTGAAGCTTTCTTT
- TRBJ1-6 - TRBV11-2 CASSLVLVGRGSPLHF TGTGCCAGCAGCTTAGTCTTAGTGGGGCGCGGTTCACCCCTCCACTTT
- TRBJ1-4 - TRBV7-2 CASSSDAGPNEKLFF TGTGCCAGCAGCTCTGACGCAGGTCCTAATGAAAAACTGTTTTTT
- TRBJ2-3 TRBD2 TRBV23-1 CASSQPRLAGKLTDTQYF TGCGCCAGCAGTCAGCCCAGACTAGCGGGGAAGTTAACAGATACGCAGTATTTT
- TRBJ2-7 TRBD1 TRBV19 CASSIVAGGLYEQYF TGTGCCAGTAGTATAGTTGCAGGGGGCTTATACGAGCAGTACTTC
- TRBJ1-2 - TRBV28 CASSLPQAIGYTF TGTGCCAGCAGTTTACCACAGGCTATTGGCTACACCTTC
- TRBJ2-1 TRBD2 TRBV9 CASSGTSGKTYNEQFF TGTGCCAGCAGCGGAACTAGCGGGAAAACCTACAATGAGCAGTTCTTC
- TRBJ1-3 TRBD1 TRBV10-2 CASSESQGASGNTIYF TGCGCCAGCAGTGAGTCCCAGGGGGCTAGTGGAAACACCATATATTTT
- TRBJ2-7 - TRBV6-1 CASSEGYRGGYEQYF TGTGCCAGCAGTGAAGGGTACAGGGGGGGCTACGAGCAGTACTTC
- TRBJ1-2 TRBD1 TRBV5-1 CASSLGQGAIYGYTF TGCGCCAGCAGCTTGGGACAGGGGGCCATCTATGGCTACACCTTC
- TRBJ1-2 - TRBV28 CASSLGGERRRGYTF TGTGCCAGCAGTTTGGGGGGGGAGCGGAGAAGAGGCTACACCTTC
- TRBJ1-2 - TRBV3-1/TRBV3-2 CASSRNGNYGYTF TGTGCCAGCAGCCGCAACGGGAACTATGGCTACACCTTC
- TRBJ1-5 - TRBV4-1 CASSQDSTPYQPQHF TGCGCCAGCAGCCAAGATTCGACACCCTATCAGCCCCAGCATTTT
- TRBJ2-2 - TRBV19 CAAGPAQRITGELFF TGTGCCGCCGGCCCGGCCCAGAGGATCACCGGGGAGCTGTTTTTT
- TRBJ2-3 TRBD1 TRBV4-2 CASSQHGTGGEDTQYF TGTGCCAGCAGCCAACATGGGACAGGGGGAGAAGATACGCAGTATTTT
- TRBJ1-1 TRBD1 TRBV4-2 CASSQDSAGGTEAFF TGTGCCAGCAGCCAAGATAGTGCAGGGGGGACTGAAGCTTTCTTT
- TRBJ2-3 - TRBV5-1 CASSLGTFTDTQYF TGCGCCAGCAGCTTGGGGACTTTCACAGATACGCAGTATTTT
few TRBJ1-2 - TRBV19 CASSILRDHNYGYTF TGTGCCAGTAGTATTTTGAGGGATCATAACTATGGCTACACCTTC
- TRBJ1-6 - TRBV18 CASSLPPGVRSPLHF TGTGCCAGCTCGCTCCCTCCAGGGGTCCGGTCACCCCTCCACTTT
- TRBJ2-3 TRBD2 TRBV24-1 CATSDASGRAVDTQYF TGTGCCACCAGTGACGCTAGCGGGAGGGCCGTAGATACGCAGTATTTT
- TRBJ2-3 TRBD2 TRBV5-1 CASSSRPGTSGISTDTQYF TGCGCCAGCAGCTCACGCCCTGGGACTAGCGGGATTAGCACAGATACGCAGTATTTT
few TRBJ2-6 TRBD1 TRBV10-3 CAISGTGDAGANVLTF TGTGCCATCAGTGGGACAGGGGACGCTGGGGCCAACGTCCTGACTTTC
- TRBJ1-4 - TRBV5-1 CASSFAQPTNEKLFF TGCGCCAGCAGCTTCGCACAGCCAACTAATGAAAAACTGTTTTTT
- TRBJ1-4 - TRBV30 CAWSVGVVEKLFF TGTGCCTGGAGTGTAGGAGTGGTGGAAAAACTGTTTTTT
- TRBJ1-1 TRBD1 TRBV15 CATSRDRQGDTEAFF TGTGCCACCAGCAGAGACCGACAGGGAGACACTGAAGCTTTCTTT
few TRBJ1-6 TRBD1 TRBV28 CASSFPTGGNSPLHF TGTGCCAGCAGTTTTCCGACAGGGGGAAATTCACCCCTCCACTTT
- TRBJ2-3 TRBD2 TRBV9 CASSGRLAADTQYF TGTGCCAGCAGCGGCAGACTAGCGGCAGATACGCAGTATTTT
once TRBJ1-5 TRBD1 TRBV28 CASSYILPGQGNQPQHF TGTGCCAGCAGCTACATACTCCCGGGACAGGGCAATCAGCCCCAGCATTTT
- TRBJ1-3 TRBD1 TRBV29-1 CSAGQGASGNTIYF TGCAGCGCTGGACAGGGGGCTTCTGGAAACACCATATATTTT
- TRBJ1-2 - TRBV6-5 CASSYDSLGNYGYTF TGTGCCAGCAGTTACGACAGCCTGGGGAACTATGGCTACACCTTC
once TRBJ2-7 - TRBV5-5 CASSLGTGTYYEQYF TGTGCCAGCAGCTTGGGGACCGGGACTTACTACGAGCAGTACTTC
- TRBJ1-1 TRBD1 TRBV5-1 CASSYQGATNTEAFF TGCGCCAGCAGCTACCAGGGGGCCACGAACACTGAAGCTTTCTTT
- TRBJ2-4 - TRBV7-6 CASSSTGSEGNIQYF TGTGCCAGCAGCTCGACAGGGTCGGAGGGAAACATTCAGTACTTC
once TRBJ1-1 - TRBV28 CASSTAAMNTEAFF TGTGCCAGCAGTACAGCCGCTATGAACACTGAAGCTTTCTTT
- TRBJ1-2 TRBD1 TRBV4-2 CASSQERRGLNYGYTF TGTGCCAGCAGCCAAGAAAGAAGGGGGCTCAACTATGGCTACACCTTC
- TRBJ2-1 TRBD2 TRBV9 CASSVLSGGAVYNEQFF TGTGCCAGCAGCGTACTTAGCGGGGGGGCCGTCTACAATGAGCAGTTCTTC
- TRBJ2-3 TRBD2 TRBV6-2/TRBV6-3 CASSYESSGSDTQYF TGTGCCAGCAGTTACGAGTCTAGCGGGAGCGATACGCAGTATTTT
- TRBJ2-7 TRBD1 TRBV7-8 CASSNRDRGGSYEQYF TGTGCCAGCAGCAACCGGGACAGGGGGGGATCCTACGAGCAGTACTTC
- TRBJ2-7 TRBD1 TRBV6-5 CATGIPGQGRREQYF TGTGCCACCGGAATCCCGGGACAGGGAAGACGCGAGCAGTACTTC